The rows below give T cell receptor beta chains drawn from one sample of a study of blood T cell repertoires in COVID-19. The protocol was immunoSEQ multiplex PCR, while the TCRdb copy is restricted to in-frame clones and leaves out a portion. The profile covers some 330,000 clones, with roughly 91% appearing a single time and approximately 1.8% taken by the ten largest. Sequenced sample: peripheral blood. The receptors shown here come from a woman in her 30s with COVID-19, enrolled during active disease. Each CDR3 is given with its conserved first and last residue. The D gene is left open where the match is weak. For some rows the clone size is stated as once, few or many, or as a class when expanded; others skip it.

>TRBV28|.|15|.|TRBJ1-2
TGTGCCAGCAGTTTAAGCCCCCCGCAGGGCCTGGGCTACACCTTC
CASSLSPPQGLGYTF
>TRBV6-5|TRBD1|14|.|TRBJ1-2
TGTGCCAGCAGTTACAACAGGGGGAACTATGGCTACACCTTC
CASSYNRGNYGYTF
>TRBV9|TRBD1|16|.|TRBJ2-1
TGTGCCAGCAGCCCCAGGACAGGGGTGCCCTACAATGAGCAGTTCTTC
CASSPRTGVPYNEQFF
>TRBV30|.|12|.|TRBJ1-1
TGTGCCTGGAGTGTCGGGGGAACGTGGTTAATCTTT
CAWSVGGTWLIF
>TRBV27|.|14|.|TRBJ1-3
TGTGCCAGCAGTCACCCGGGGGCTGGAAACACCATATATTTT
CASSHPGAGNTIYF
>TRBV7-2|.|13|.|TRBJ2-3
TGTGCCAGCAGCTTAGAACGGGCTAGCGAGACGTATTTT
CASSLERASETYF
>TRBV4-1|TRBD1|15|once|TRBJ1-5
TGCGCCAGCAGCCAAGTCCCTGACAGGGTGCAGCCCCAGCATTTT
CASSQVPDRVQPQHF
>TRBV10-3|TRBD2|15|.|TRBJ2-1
TGTGCCATCAGTGATATAGCGGGAAGCTACAATGAGCAGTTCTTC
CAISDIAGSYNEQFF
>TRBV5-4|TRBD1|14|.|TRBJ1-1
TGTGCCAGCATCCAAACAGGGGAAAACACTGAAGCTTTCTTT
CASIQTGENTEAFF
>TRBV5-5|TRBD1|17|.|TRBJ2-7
TGTGCCAGCAGCTTGGCGGGCGGACAGGCCCGCTCCTACGAGCAGTACTTC
CASSLAGGQARSYEQYF
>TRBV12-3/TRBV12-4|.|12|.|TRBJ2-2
TGTGCCAGCAGCCGGGGGTACGGGGAGCTGTTTTTT
CASSRGYGELFF
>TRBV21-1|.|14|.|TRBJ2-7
TGTGCCAGCTCCCGGGGGAGGTTTTCGTACGAGCAGTACTTC
CASSRGRFSYEQYF
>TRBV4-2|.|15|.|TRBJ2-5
TGTGCCAGCAGCCCAGAAGCAGGGGGAGGAGAGACCCAGTACTTC
CASSPEAGGGETQYF
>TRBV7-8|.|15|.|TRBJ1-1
TGTGCCAGCAGCCCATCCAGGACAGAGAACACTGAAGCTTTCTTT
CASSPSRTENTEAFF
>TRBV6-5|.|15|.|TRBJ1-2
TGTGCCAGCAGTTACTCCGGGACTGTTAACTATGGCTACACCTTC
CASSYSGTVNYGYTF
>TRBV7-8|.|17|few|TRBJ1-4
TGTGCCAGCAGCCTTAGGTCACGGGGAGCAACTAATGAAAAACTGTTTTTT
CASSLRSRGATNEKLFF